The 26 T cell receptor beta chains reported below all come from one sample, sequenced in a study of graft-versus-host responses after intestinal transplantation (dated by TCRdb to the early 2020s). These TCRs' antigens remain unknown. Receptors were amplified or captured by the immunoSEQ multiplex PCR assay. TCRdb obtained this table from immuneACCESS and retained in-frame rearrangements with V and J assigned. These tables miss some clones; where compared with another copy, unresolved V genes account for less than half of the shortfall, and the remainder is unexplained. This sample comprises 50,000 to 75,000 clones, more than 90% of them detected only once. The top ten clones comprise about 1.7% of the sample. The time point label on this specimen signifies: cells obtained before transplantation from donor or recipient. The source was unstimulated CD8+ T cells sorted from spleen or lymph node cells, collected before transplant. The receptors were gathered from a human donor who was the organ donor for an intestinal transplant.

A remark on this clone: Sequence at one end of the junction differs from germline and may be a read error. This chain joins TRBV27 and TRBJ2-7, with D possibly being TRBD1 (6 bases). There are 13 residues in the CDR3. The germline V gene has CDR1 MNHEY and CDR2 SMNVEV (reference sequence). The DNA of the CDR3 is TGTGCCAGCAGTTTAACGACAGGCTACGAGCGGTACTTC. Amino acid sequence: CASSLTTGYERYF.

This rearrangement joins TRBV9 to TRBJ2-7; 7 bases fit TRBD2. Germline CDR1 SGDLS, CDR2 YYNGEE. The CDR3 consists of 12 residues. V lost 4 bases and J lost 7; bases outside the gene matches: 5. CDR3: CASSPAGDEQYF. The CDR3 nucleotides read TGTGCCAGCAGCCCGGCGGGGGATGAGCAGTACTTC.

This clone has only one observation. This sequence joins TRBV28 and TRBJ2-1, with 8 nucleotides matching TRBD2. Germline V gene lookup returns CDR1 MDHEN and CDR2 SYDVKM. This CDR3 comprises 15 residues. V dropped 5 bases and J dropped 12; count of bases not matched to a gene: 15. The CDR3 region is CASSPMGGSGIRQFF. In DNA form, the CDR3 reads TGTGCCAGCAGTCCTATGGGGGGTAGCGGGATTCGGCAGTTCTTC.

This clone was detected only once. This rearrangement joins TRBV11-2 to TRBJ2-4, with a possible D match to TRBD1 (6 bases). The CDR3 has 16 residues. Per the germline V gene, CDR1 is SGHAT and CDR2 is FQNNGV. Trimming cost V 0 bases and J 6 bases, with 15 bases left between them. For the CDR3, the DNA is TGTGCCAGCAGCTTAGAATTAACAGGGACCCGAAACATTCAGTACTTC. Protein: CASSLELTGTRNIQYF.

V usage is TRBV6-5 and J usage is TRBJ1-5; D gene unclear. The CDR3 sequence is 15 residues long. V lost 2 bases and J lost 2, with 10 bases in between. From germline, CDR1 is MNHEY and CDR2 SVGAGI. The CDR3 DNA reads TGTGCCAGCAGTTACAGCTCTCGGGGCAATCAGCCCCAGCATTTT. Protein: CASSYSSRGNQPQHF.

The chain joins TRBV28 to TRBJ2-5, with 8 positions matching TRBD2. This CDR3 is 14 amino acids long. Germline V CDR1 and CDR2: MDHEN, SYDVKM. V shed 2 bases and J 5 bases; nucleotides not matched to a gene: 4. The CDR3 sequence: CASSLAGGIETQYF. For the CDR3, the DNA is TGTGCCAGCAGTTTAGCGGGAGGTATTGAGACCCAGTACTTC. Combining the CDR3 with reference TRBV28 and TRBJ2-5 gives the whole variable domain DVKVTQSSRYLVKRTGEKVFLECVQDMDHENMFWYRQDPGLGLRLIYFSYDVKMKEKGDIPEGYSVSREKKERFSLILESASTNQTSMYLCASSLAGGIETQYFGPGTRLLVL.

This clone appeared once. The CDR3: CASRKGQWGYSNQPQHF. CDR3 in DNA: TGTGCCAGCAGGAAGGGTCAGTGGGGCTATAGCAATCAGCCCCAGCATTTT. The chain links TRBV6-4 to TRBJ1-5; maybe TRBD1 (5 bases). CDR3 length equals 17 residues. Trimming took off 6 bases at V and 0 bases at J, with 18 bases between the two ends. Germline V CDR1 and CDR2: MRHNA, SNTAGT.

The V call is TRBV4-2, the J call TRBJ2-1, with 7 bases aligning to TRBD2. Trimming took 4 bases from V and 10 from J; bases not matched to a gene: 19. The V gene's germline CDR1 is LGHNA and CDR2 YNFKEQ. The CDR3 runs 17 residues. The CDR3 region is CASSLLKQEGGPGEQFF. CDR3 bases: TGTGCCAGCAGCCTACTTAAACAGGAGGGAGGGCCAGGGGAGCAGTTCTTC.

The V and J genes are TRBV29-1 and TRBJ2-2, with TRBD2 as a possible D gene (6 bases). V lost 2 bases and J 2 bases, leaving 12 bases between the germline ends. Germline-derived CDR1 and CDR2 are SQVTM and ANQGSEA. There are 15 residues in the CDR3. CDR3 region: CSVERAGINTGELFF. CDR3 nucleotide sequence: TGCAGCGTTGAACGTGCGGGAATCAACACCGGGGAGCTGTTTTTT.

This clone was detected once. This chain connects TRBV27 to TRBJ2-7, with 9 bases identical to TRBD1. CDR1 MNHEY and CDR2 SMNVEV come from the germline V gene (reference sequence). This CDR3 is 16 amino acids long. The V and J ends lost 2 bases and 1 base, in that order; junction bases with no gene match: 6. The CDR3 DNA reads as TGTGCCAGCAGTTTAGATAGGGACAGGGTTTCCTACGAGCAGTACTTC. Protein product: CASSLDRDRVSYEQYF.

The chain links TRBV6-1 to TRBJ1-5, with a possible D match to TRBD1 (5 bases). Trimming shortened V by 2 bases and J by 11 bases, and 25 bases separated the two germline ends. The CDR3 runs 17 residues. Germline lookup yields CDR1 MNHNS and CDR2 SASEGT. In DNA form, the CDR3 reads TGTGCCAGCAGTGAATTTCGCGGGGGTAGTGAGGAGCAGGCCCAGCATTTT. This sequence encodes CASSEFRGGSEEQAQHF.

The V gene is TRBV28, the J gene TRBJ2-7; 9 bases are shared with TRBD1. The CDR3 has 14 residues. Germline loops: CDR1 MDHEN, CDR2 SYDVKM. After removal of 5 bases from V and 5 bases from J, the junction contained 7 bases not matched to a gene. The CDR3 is CASSPGTGRHEQYF. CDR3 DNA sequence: TGTGCCAGCAGTCCGGGGACAGGGAGACACGAGCAGTACTTC. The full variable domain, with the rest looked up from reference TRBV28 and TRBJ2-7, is DVKVTQSSRYLVKRTGEKVFLECVQDMDHENMFWYRQDPGLGLRLIYFSYDVKMKEKGDIPEGYSVSREKKERFSLILESASTNQTSMYLCASSPGTGRHEQYFGPGTRLTVT.

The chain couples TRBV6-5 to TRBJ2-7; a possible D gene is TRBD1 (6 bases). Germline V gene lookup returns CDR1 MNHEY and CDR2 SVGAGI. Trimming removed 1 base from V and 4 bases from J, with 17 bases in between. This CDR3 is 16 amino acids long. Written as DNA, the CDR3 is TGTGCCAGCAGTTACTTACAGGGTTGGGGAAGTTACGAGCAGTACTTC. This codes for CASSYLQGWGSYEQYF.

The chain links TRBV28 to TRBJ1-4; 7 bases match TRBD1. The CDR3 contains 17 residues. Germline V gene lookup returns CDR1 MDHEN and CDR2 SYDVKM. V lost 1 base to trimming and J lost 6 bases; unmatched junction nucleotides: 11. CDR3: CASSLYYSDRRDEKLFF. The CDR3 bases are TGTGCCAGCAGTTTATATTACTCGGACAGGCGGGATGAAAAACTGTTTTTT.

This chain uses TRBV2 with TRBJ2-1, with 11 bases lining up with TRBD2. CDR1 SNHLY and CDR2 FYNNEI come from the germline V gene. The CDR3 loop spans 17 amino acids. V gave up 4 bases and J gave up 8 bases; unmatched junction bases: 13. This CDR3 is CASSADQLAGGVDEQFF. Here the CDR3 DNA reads TGTGCCAGCAGTGCAGATCAGCTAGCGGGAGGCGTCGATGAGCAGTTCTTC.

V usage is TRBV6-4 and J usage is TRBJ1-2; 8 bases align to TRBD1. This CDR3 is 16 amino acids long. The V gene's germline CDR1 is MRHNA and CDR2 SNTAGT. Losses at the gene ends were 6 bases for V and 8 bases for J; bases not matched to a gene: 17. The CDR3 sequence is CASRDLRQGLPGGYTF. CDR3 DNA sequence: TGTGCCAGCAGGGACCTTAGACAGGGGCTCCCAGGAGGCTACACCTTC.

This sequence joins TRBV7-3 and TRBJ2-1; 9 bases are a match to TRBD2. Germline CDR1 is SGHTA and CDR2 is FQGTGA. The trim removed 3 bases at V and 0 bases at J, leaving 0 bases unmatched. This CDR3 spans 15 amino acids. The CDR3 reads CASSFSGSSYNEQFF. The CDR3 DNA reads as TGTGCCAGCAGCTTTAGCGGGAGCTCCTACAATGAGCAGTTCTTC.

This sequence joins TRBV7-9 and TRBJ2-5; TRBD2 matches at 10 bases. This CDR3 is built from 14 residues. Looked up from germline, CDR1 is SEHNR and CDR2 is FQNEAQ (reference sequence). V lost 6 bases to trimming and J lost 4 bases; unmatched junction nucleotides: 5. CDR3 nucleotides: TGTGCCAGCAGGATGGAGCGGGAGGGAGAGACCCAGTACTTC. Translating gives CASRMEREGETQYF. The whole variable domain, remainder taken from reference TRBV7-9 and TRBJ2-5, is DTGVSQNPRHKITKRGQNVTFRCDPISEHNRLYWYRQTLGQGPEFLTYFQNEAQLEKSRLLSDRFSAERPKGSFSTLEIQRTEQGDSAMYLCASRMEREGETQYFGPGTRLLVL.

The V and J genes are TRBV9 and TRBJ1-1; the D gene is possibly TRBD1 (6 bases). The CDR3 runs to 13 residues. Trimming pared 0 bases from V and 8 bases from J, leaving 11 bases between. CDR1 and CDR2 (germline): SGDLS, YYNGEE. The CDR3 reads CASSVEGHMEAFF. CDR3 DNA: TGTGCCAGCAGCGTAGAGGGACACATGGAAGCTTTCTTT.

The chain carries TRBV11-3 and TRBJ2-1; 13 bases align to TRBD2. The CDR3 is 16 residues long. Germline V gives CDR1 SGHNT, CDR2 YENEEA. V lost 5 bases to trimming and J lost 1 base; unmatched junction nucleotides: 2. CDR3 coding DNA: TGTGCCAGCAGCCCGACTAGCGGGAGGTCCTACAATGAGCAGTTCTTC. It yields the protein CASSPTSGRSYNEQFF.

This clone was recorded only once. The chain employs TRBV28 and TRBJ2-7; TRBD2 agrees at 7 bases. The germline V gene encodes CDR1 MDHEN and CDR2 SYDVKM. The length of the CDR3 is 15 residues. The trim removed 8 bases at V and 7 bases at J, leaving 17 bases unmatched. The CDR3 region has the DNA TGTGCCAGCGTAGGTCGGGCTAGCGGCCTCAGGGAGCAGTACTTC. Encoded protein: CASVGRASGLREQYF.

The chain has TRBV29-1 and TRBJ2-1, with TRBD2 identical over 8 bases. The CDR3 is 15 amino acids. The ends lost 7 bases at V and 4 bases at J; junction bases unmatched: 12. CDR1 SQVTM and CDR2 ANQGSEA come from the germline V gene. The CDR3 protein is CSDRSAGGLYNEQFF. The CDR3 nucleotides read TGCAGCGACAGGAGCGCGGGAGGTCTTTACAATGAGCAGTTCTTC.

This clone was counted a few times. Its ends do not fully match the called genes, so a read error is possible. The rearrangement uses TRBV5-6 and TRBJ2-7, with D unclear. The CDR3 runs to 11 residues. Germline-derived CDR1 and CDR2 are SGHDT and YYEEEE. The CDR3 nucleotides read TGTGCCAGCAGCTTGGGAACTATTCGAGCATTC. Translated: CASSLGTIRAF.

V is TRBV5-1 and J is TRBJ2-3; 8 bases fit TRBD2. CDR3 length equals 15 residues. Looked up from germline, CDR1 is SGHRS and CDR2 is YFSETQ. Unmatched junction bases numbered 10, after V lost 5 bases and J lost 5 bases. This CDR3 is CASSPGGREGDTQYF. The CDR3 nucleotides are TGCGCCAGCAGTCCGGGGGGCCGGGAGGGAGATACGCAGTATTTT.

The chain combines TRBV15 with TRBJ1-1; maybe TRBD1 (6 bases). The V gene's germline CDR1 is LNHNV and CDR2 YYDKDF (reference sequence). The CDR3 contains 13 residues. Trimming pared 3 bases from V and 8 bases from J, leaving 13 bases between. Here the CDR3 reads CATSRAGQREAFF. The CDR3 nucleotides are TGTGCCACCAGCAGGGCTGGACAGCGAGAAGCTTTCTTT.

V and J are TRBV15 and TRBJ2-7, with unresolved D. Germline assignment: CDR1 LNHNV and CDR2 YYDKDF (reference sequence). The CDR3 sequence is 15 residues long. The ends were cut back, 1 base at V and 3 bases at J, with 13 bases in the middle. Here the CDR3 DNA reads TGTGCCACCAGCAGAGTCTCCGAGGCGGTCTACGAGCAGTACTTC. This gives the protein CATSRVSEAVYEQYF.